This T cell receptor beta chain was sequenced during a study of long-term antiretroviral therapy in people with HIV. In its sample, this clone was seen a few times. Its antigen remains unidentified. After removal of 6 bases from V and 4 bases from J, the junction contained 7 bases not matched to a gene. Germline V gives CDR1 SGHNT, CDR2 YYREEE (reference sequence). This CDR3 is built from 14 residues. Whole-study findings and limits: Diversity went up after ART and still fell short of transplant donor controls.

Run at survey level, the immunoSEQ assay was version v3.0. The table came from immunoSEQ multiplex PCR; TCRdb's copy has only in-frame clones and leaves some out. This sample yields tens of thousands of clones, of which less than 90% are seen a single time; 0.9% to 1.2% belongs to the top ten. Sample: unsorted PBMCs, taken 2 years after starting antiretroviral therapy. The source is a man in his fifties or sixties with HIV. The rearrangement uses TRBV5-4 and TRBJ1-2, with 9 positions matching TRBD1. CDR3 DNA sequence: TGTGCCAGCACTCCACAGGGGGCGTCCTATGGCTACACCTTC. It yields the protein CASTPQGASYGYTF.